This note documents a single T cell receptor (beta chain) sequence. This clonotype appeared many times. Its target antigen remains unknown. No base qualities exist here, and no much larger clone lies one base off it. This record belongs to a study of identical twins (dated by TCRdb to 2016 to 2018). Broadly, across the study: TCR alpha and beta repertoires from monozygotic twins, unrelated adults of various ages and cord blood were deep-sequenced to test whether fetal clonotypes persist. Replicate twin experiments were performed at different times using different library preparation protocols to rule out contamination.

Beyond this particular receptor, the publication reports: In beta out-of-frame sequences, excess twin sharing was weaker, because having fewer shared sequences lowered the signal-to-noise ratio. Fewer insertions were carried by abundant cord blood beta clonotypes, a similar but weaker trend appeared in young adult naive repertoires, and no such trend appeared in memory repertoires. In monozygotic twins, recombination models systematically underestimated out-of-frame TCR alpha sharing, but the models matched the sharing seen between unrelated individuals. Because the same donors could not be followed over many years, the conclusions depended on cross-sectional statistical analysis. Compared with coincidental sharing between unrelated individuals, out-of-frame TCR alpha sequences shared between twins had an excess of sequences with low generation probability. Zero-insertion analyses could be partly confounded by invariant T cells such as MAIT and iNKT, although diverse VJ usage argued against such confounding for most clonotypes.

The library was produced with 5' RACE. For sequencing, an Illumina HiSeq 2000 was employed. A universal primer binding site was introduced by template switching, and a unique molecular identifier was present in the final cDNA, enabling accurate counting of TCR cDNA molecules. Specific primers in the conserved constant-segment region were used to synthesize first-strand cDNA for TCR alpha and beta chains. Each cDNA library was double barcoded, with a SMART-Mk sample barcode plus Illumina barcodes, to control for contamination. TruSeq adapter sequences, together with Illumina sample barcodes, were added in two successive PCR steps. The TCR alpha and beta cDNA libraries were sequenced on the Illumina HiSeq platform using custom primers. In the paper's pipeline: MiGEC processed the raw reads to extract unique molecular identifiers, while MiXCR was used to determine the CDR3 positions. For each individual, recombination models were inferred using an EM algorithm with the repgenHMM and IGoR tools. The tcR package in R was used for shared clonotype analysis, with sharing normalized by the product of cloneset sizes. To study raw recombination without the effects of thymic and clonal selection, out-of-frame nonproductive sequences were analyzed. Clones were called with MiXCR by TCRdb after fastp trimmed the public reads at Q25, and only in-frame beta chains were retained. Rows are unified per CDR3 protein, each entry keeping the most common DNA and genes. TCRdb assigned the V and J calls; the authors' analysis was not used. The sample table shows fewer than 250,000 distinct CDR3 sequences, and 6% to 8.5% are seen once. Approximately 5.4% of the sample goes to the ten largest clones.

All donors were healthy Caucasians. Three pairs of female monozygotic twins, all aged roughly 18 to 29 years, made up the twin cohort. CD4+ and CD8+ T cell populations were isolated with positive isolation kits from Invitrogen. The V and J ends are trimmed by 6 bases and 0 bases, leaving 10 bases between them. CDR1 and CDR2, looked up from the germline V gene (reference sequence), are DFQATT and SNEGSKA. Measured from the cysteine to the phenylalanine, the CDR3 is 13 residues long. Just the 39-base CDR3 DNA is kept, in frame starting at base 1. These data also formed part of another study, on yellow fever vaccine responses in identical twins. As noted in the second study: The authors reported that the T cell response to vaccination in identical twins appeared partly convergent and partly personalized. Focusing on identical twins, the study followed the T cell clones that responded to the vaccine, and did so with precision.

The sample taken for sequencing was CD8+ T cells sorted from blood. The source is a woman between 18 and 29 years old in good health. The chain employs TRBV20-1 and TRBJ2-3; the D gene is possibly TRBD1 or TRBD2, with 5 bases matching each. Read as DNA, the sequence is TGCAGTGCGGGACCACATAGCACAGATACGCAGTATTTT. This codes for CSAGPHSTDTQYF.